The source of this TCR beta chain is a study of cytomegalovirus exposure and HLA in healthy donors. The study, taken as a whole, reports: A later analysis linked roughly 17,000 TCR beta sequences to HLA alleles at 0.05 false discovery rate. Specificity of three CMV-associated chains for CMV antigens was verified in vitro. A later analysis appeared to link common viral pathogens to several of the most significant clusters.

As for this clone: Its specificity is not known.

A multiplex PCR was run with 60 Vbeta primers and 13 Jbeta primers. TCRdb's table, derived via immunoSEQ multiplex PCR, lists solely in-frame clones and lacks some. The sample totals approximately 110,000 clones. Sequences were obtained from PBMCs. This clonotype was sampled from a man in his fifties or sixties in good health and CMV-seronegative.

CDR3 in DNA: TGCAGTGGAGGGAAGGAGAACGAGCAGTACTTC. This gives the protein CSGGKENEQYF. V usage is TRBV20-1 and J usage is TRBJ2-7; weak D call: TRBD2 (5 bases). Between the trimmed V and J ends, which lost 7 bases and 5 bases, there was a span of 12 bases. Germline assignment: CDR1 DFQATT and CDR2 SNEGSKA (reference sequence). The length of the CDR3 is 11 residues.